Listed below are T cell receptor beta chains from one sample, sequenced in a study of shared clonotypes between healthy human individuals. Data came from immunoSEQ multiplex PCR; TCRdb stores just in-frame clones and leaves some out. The data hold about 2.3 million clones, with about 90% observed a single time. Sample: naive CD4+ T cells from PBMCs. The receptor set was obtained from a man between 18 and 29 years old in good health. Some clones in this sample may be carry-over from other donors' samples. Both conserved end residues are part of each CDR3. The D gene is left open where the match is weak. Where a row states a size, it is once, few, many or the class of an expanded clone; other rows omit it.

clone size	V gene	J gene	D gene	CDR3 DNA	CDR3 protein
NA	TRBV19	TRBJ1-5	NA	TGTGCCAGTAGTATAGGGCAGCTTCAGCCCCAGCATTTT	CASSIGQLQPQHF
NA	TRBV6-6	TRBJ2-5	TRBD1	TGTGCCAGCAGTAAGCCCCGACAGGGGGTTGAAGAGACCCAGTACTTC	CASSKPRQGVEETQYF
once	TRBV7-6	TRBJ2-1	NA	TGTGCCAGCAGCTTGGCTAGATTTGGCAATGAGCAGTTCTTC	CASSLARFGNEQFF
NA	TRBV5-4	TRBJ2-1	NA	TGTGCCAGCAGCTCCAGGGACTACAATGAGCAGTTCTTC	CASSSRDYNEQFF
NA	TRBV6-5	TRBJ2-7	NA	TGTGCCAGCGAGGGGGGAGACGGGCGAGGTCGGTACTTC	CASEGGDGRGRYF
NA	TRBV9	TRBJ2-4	NA	TGTGCCAGCAGCGTAGAGGGGGGCTTAGCCAAAAACATTCAGTACTTC	CASSVEGGLAKNIQYF
NA	TRBV6-4	TRBJ2-3	NA	TGTGCCAGCAGTGATAAAGGACGTGGTGGTGGGCAGTATTTT	CASSDKGRGGGQYF
once	TRBV7-9	TRBJ2-7	TRBD2	TGTGCCAGCAGCTTACGAGGAGGGCTAGCGGGAATTTACGAGCAGTACTTC	CASSLRGGLAGIYEQYF
NA	TRBV5-1	TRBJ2-3	NA	TGCGCCAGCAGCCACGGCGGCGCTAGCACAGATACGCAGTATTTT	CASSHGGASTDTQYF
NA	TRBV27	TRBJ1-3	TRBD1	TGTGCCAGCAGTTTAGGAGACAGGGGAGAGTCGGGAAACACCATATATTTT	CASSLGDRGESGNTIYF
NA	TRBV28	TRBJ1-1	NA	TGTGCCAGCAGCCTTGGACAGCTTAATCCACTGGGCACTGAAGCTTTCTTT	CASSLGQLNPLGTEAFF
NA	TRBV5-8	TRBJ1-4	NA	TGTGCCAGCAGCGCCGCAGGTGGTCGCACTAATGAAAAACTGTTTTTT	CASSAAGGRTNEKLFF
NA	TRBV5-6	TRBJ2-4	NA	TGTGCCAGCAGCTTTGGGGGCCTAGCCAAAAACATTCAGTACTTC	CASSFGGLAKNIQYF
few	TRBV9	TRBJ2-3	NA	TGTGCCAGCAGCGCCTACACAGATACGCAGTATTTT	CASSAYTDTQYF
NA	TRBV6-1	TRBJ1-1	TRBD1	TGTGCCAGCAGGAGGACAGGGAACACTGAAGCTTTCTTT	CASRRTGNTEAFF
NA	TRBV5-1	TRBJ2-7	TRBD2	TGCGCCAGCAGCCCCCGACTAGCGGGAGAAAACGAGCAGTACTTC	CASSPRLAGENEQYF
NA	TRBV6-1	TRBJ1-4	NA	TGTGCCAGCAGTGAACCCGGGCAGGGGAGTGAAAAACTGTTTTTT	CASSEPGQGSEKLFF
once	TRBV7-2	TRBJ2-7	TRBD1	TGTGCCAGCAGCTTGGACAGGGGGCCTTACGAGCAGTACTTC	CASSLDRGPYEQYF
NA	TRBV28	TRBJ1-5	TRBD1	TGTGCCAGCAGCCTTACGGGGACAGGGAAACAGCCCCAGCATTTT	CASSLTGTGKQPQHF
NA	TRBV28	TRBJ1-2	TRBD1	TGTGCCAGCAGGACCCGACAGGGTGTCTATGGCTACACCTTC	CASRTRQGVYGYTF
NA	TRBV19	TRBJ1-2	NA	TGTGCCAGTAGTATCGGGCATAACTATGGCTACACCTTC	CASSIGHNYGYTF
NA	TRBV7-9	TRBJ1-2	NA	TGTGCCAGCAGCTTAGGGTCTGTCCAGGTTTATGGCTACACCTTC	CASSLGSVQVYGYTF
NA	TRBV2	TRBJ2-7	TRBD1	TGTGCCAGCACCTCCTCCGGGACAGGGGCCTACGAGCAGTACTTC	CASTSSGTGAYEQYF
NA	TRBV27	TRBJ1-1	NA	TGTGCCAGCAGTTTAGTAAGAAACACTGAAGCTTTCTTT	CASSLVRNTEAFF
few	TRBV5-1	TRBJ1-5	TRBD1	TGCGCCAGCAGCATCCAGGGGGATCAGCCCCAGCATTTT	CASSIQGDQPQHF
once	TRBV29-1	TRBJ2-3	TRBD1	TGCAGCGAGGGACAGGGTGACGCTGGGACGCAGTATTTT	CSEGQGDAGTQYF
NA	TRBV18	TRBJ2-1	TRBD2	TGTGCCAGCTCATCGCAGACTAGCAACTACAATGAGCAGTTCTTC	CASSSQTSNYNEQFF
NA	TRBV15	TRBJ2-1	TRBD1	TGTGCCACCAGCCGAGATTCCGTCGGGACAGGGAGCAATGAGCAGTTCTTC	CATSRDSVGTGSNEQFF
NA	TRBV9	TRBJ2-3	NA	TGTGCCAGCAGCTGGAGGGGCAGGGGAAGAGCGACAGATACGCAGTATTTT	CASSWRGRGRATDTQYF
few	TRBV18	TRBJ1-5	NA	TGTGCCAGCTCACCAACAGTGAATAGCAATCAGCCCCAGCATTTT	CASSPTVNSNQPQHF
NA	TRBV19	TRBJ2-3	NA	TGTGCCAGTAGTATAACCCCTACTTTGGTCCCAGATACGCAGTATTTT	CASSITPTLVPDTQYF
NA	TRBV5-6	TRBJ2-3	NA	TGTGCCAGCAGCCAGGCGGAAACGCAGTATTTT	CASSQAETQYF
NA	TRBV30	TRBJ2-7	NA	TGTGCCTGGAGTGTATCCCGCTACGAGCAGTACTTC	CAWSVSRYEQYF
once	TRBV6-1	TRBJ1-2	NA	TGTGCCAGCAGTGGACGGGGAAACTATGGCTACACCTTC	CASSGRGNYGYTF
NA	TRBV7-9	TRBJ2-7	TRBD1	TGTGCCAGCAGCCTACAGGGGATCTCTTACGAGCAGTACTTC	CASSLQGISYEQYF
NA	TRBV28	TRBJ1-5	NA	TGTGCCACCGGGTGGATAAGCAATCAGCCCCAGCATTTT	CATGWISNQPQHF
NA	TRBV6-6	TRBJ1-2	NA	TGTGCCAGCAGTCCCACGGCCTCCGACTATGGCTACACCTTC	CASSPTASDYGYTF
NA	TRBV7-3	TRBJ1-2	TRBD1	TGTGCCAGCAGCTTAAGGGCGGGACAGGGCTACACCTTC	CASSLRAGQGYTF
NA	TRBV4-1	TRBJ1-1	NA	TGCGCCAGCAGCCAAGATCGTTACACTGAAGCTTTCTTT	CASSQDRYTEAFF
once	TRBV5-1	TRBJ2-1	NA	TGCGCCAGCAGCCTGGGTGGACTACCTCCCAATGAGCAGTTCTTC	CASSLGGLPPNEQFF
NA	TRBV6-6	TRBJ2-7	NA	TGTGCCAGCATTTCGACCTACGAGCAGTACTTC	CASISTYEQYF
once	TRBV5-1	TRBJ2-1	TRBD2	TGCGCCAGCAGCCCCGGAGGGCTAGCGGCCTACAATGAGCAGTTCTTC	CASSPGGLAAYNEQFF
NA	TRBV11-3	TRBJ2-1	TRBD1	TGTGCCAGCAGTCCAAGAGGGACAGGGGCCTACAATGAGCAGTTCTTC	CASSPRGTGAYNEQFF
NA	TRBV2	TRBJ1-1	TRBD1	TGTGCCAGCAGTAGGACAGGCATGAACACTGAAGCTTTCTTT	CASSRTGMNTEAFF